The 16 T cell receptor beta chains listed next were all sequenced from one sample in a study of human T cells and chemical hapten exposure. TCRdb re-called the RACE reads with MiXCR, one entry per CDR3 protein. Of 95,000 to 150,000 distinct CDR3 sequences in the sample, 11% were seen once. Time point indicated: patch test 3, about 24 weeks after DPC sensitization. Treatment reported: therapeutic diphenylcyclopropenone sensitization with weekly scalp DPC. The sequencing used whole blood, collected in connection with sensitization to the hapten diphenylcyclopropenone (DPC). The receptor source for this set is a woman aged 45 to 65 with alopecia areata. Some clones in this sample may be carry-over from other donors' samples.

The sample holds a few counts of this clonotype. The chain has TRBV7-2 and TRBJ2-1; D is perhaps TRBD1 or TRBD2 (6 bases each). Trimming took 2 bases from V and 7 from J, leaving 21 bases between them. There are 17 residues in the CDR3. Looked up from germline, CDR1 is SGHTA and CDR2 is FQGNSA. CDR3 in amino acids: CASSLRGWEGSGNEQFF. DNA for the CDR3: TGTGCCAGCAGCTTAAGGGGGTGGGAAGGGAGCGGGAATGAGCAGTTCTTC.

The rearrangement links TRBV10-3 to TRBJ1-2; D uncertain. V was clipped by 0 bases and J by 5 bases, with 10 bases between them. This CDR3 comprises 14 residues. Germline V CDR1 and CDR2: ENHRY, SYGVKD. The CDR3 reads CAISESTAVYGYTF. The CDR3 coding sequence is TGTGCCATCAGTGAGTCGACGGCAGTTTATGGCTACACCTTC.

This clonotype was seen a handful of times. The CDR3 region has the DNA TGCAGTGCTAGAGCGGACGGGGAGTGGGGGGGCTACACCTTC. Translation: CSARADGEWGGYTF. The chain joins TRBV20-1 to TRBJ1-2; tentative D call: TRBD1 (5 bases). CDR1 is DFQATT and CDR2 is SNEGSKA in the germline V gene (reference sequence). The CDR3 covers 14 residues. With 1 base removed from V and 8 bases from J, the gap between germline ends came to 17 bases.

This clonotype was counted between two and nine times. J is TRBJ2-2 and V is TRBV29-1, with D possibly TRBD1 on 6 matching bases. This CDR3 is 14 amino acids long. V was shortened by 7 bases and J by 6 bases, with 18 bases between the two germline ends. Germline V gene lookup returns CDR1 SQVTM and CDR2 ANQGSEA. CDR3 in amino acids: CSAGQRNEAGELFF. The DNA of the CDR3 is TGCAGCGCTGGACAGAGGAATGAGGCCGGGGAGCTGTTTTTT.

This clonotype occurred a few times. The J gene is TRBJ2-3, the V gene TRBV12-3 or TRBV12-4; D remains unclear. The CDR3 runs to 12 residues. Between the trimmed V and J ends, which lost 2 bases and 5 bases, there was a span of 5 bases. DNA for the CDR3: TGTGCCAGCAGTTTATTTGAAGATACGCAGTATTTT. Amino acids: CASSLFEDTQYF.

The table lists this clonotype with many counts. This rearrangement joins TRBV18 to TRBJ1-3; TRBD1 matches at 10 bases. This CDR3 region has 15 residues. The junction had 4 bases not matched to a gene; V was cut back by 3 bases and J by 5 bases. The germline CDR1 and CDR2 sequences are KGHSH and LQKENI. CDR3 sequence (DNA): TGTGCCAGCTCACCGGGACAGGGGCAAAGAAACACCATATATTTT. As protein: CASSPGQGQRNTIYF.

This clonotype was counted a few times. The rearrangement uses TRBV29-1 and TRBJ2-5, with D perhaps matching TRBD2 (5 bases). The ends were cut back, 3 bases at V and 2 bases at J, with 10 bases in the middle. This CDR3 is 13 amino acids long. Looked up from germline, CDR1 is SQVTM and CDR2 is ANQGSEA. In DNA, the CDR3 is TGCAGCGTTGACCCGGACTCGCAAGAGACCCAGTACTTC. Amino acid sequence: CSVDPDSQETQYF. Full variable domain (rest looked up from reference TRBV29-1 and TRBJ2-5): SAVISQKPSRDICQRGTSLTIQCQVDSQVTMMFWYRQQPGQSLTLIATANQGSEATYESGFVIDKFPISRPNLTFSTLTVSNMSPEDSSIYLCSVDPDSQETQYFGPGTRLLVL.

This clonotype was counted at least ten times. The chain has TRBV12-3 or TRBV12-4 and TRBJ2-7, with TRBD2 matching over 7 bases. V dropped 1 base and J dropped 6; count of bases not matched to a gene: 6. The CDR3 extends over 14 amino acids. The CDR3 sequence: CASSLGAGRGEQYF. The CDR3 DNA reads TGTGCCAGCAGTTTAGGGGCAGGGAGGGGCGAGCAGTACTTC.

The rearrangement links TRBV6-1 to TRBJ1-1, with D unclear. CDR1 is MNHNS, CDR2 SASEGT, per germline. Trimming removed 0 bases from V and 4 bases from J, with 12 bases in between. This CDR3 is built from 15 residues. CDR3: CASSEAGRGSTEAFF. Here the CDR3 DNA reads TGTGCCAGCAGTGAAGCTGGCCGGGGAAGCACTGAAGCTTTCTTT.

This clonotype has just a few counts. This chain links TRBV28 with TRBJ2-1; 9 bases agree with TRBD1. Losses at the gene ends were 10 bases for V and 8 bases for J; bases not matched to a gene: 9. The germline V gene has CDR1 MDHEN and CDR2 SYDVKM. This CDR3 spans 13 amino acids. Written as DNA, the CDR3 is TGTGCCATCCGGGACAGGGCAGTCTATGAGCAGTTCTTC. As protein: CAIRDRAVYEQFF.

The V gene is TRBV13, the J gene TRBJ1-5; TRBD1 might be the D (5 bases). Per the germline V gene, CDR1 is PRHDT and CDR2 is FYEKMQ (reference sequence). V was pared by 5 bases and J by 4 bases, with 12 bases between. This CDR3 region has 14 residues. The CDR3, as DNA: TGTGCCAGCAGCCAAGGGGACGGTAATCAGCCCCAGCATTTT. Encoded protein: CASSQGDGNQPQHF.

The sample holds many counts of this clonotype. CDR3 nucleotides: TGCGCCAGCAGCGGGGAGGGGCAGAACACTGAAGCTTTCTTT. Its protein is CASSGEGQNTEAFF. This chain joins TRBV5-1 and TRBJ1-1; D possibly corresponds to TRBD1 (5 bases). Per the germline V gene, CDR1 is SGHRS and CDR2 is YFSETQ. This CDR3 has 14 residues. With 4 bases removed from V and 1 base from J, the gap between germline ends came to 11 bases.

The chain recombines TRBV20-1 with TRBJ2-1; tentative D call: TRBD2 (5 bases). This CDR3 comprises 15 residues. Germline V gene lookup returns CDR1 DFQATT and CDR2 SNEGSKA (reference sequence). The germline V and J ends were trimmed by 5 bases and 4 bases, with 18 bases remaining between them. The CDR3 DNA reads as TGCAGTGCTCCGCCCTACGGGGAGAGGTACAATGAGCAGTTCTTC. Protein product: CSAPPYGERYNEQFF.

The V gene is TRBV12-5, the J gene TRBJ2-5; 11 nucleotides agree with TRBD2. The CDR3 contains 17 residues. Trimming at V came to 5 bases and at J to 1 base, leaving 9 bases not matched to a gene. Germline CDR1 and CDR2: LGHNT and FRNRAP. This CDR3 reads CASGPPPGTSGQETQYF. The CDR3 bases are TGTGCTAGTGGTCCCCCTCCCGGGACTAGCGGCCAAGAGACCCAGTACTTC.

This clonotype was detected only a few times. The chain carries TRBV27 and TRBJ2-7, with 12 bases lining up with TRBD1. Germline CDR1 MNHEY, CDR2 SMNVEV (reference sequence). The CDR3 consists of 15 residues. V lost 2 bases to trimming and J lost 4 bases; unmatched junction nucleotides: 3. The CDR3 loop reads CASSLGTGGGYEQYF. The CDR3 region has the DNA TGTGCCAGCAGTTTAGGGACAGGGGGCGGGTACGAGCAGTACTTC.

This rearrangement joins TRBV7-9 to TRBJ1-1; no firm D call. From germline, CDR1 is SEHNR and CDR2 FQNEAQ (reference sequence). CDR3 length equals 14 residues. V lost 5 bases, J lost 4 bases, and 14 bases lay in between. The CDR3 here is CASSPSGKGTEAFF. The DNA for the CDR3 is TGTGCCAGCAGCCCGTCGGGGAAGGGCACTGAAGCTTTCTTT.